This T cell receptor beta chain comes out of a study of T cell responses to AZD1222 COVID-19 vaccine. Across the whole study: Second-dose recipients at about 4 or about 12 weeks were treated as one pooled group.

Clones were read by immunoSEQ multiplex PCR, and TCRdb kept only the in-frame ones, dropping some. The sample lists 100,000 or so clones, 90% to 95% occurring once. The specimen was peripheral blood, collected on day 0 of AZD1222 vaccination. The receptor was isolated from an adult in good health.

CDR3 residues: CASSQSYEHRASPLHF. The CDR3 coding sequence is TGCGCCAGCAGCCAATCCTATGAACATCGGGCTTCACCCCTCCACTTT. The chain uses TRBV4-3 and TRBJ1-6; D unclear. Trimming removed 2 bases from V and 9 bases from J, with 17 bases in between. This CDR3 comprises 16 residues. Germline V gene data show CDR1 as LGHNA and CDR2 as YSLEER.